This T cell receptor beta chain appears in the sequencing data of a study of shared clonotypes between healthy human individuals. The germline V and J ends were trimmed by 6 bases and 3 bases, with 23 bases remaining between them. This CDR3 comprises 17 residues. Germline loops: CDR1 MDHEN, CDR2 SYDVKM. Study-wide points: Tissues were not sampled, only blood, and their repertoires likely differ.

Methods used by the authors: As immunoSEQ supplied junction-only sequences (without quality scores), filtering differed. Here immunoSEQ multiplex PCR was the method, and the copy in TCRdb shows in-frame clones only, minus some. V, J and clone size are those of that table, while D and trimming were read from the DNA. The table has about 980,000 clones, about three quarters seen once. In regard to this clone: Its specificity is not known.

The chain uses TRBV28 and TRBJ1-1; weak D call: TRBD1 (5 bases). The sequenced material came from memory CD4+ T cells sorted from blood. Documented subset: CD45RA-negative fraction. This clonotype originated in a man aged 18 to 29 in good health. CDR3 region: CASSLVHGTPRDTEAFF. Written as DNA, the CDR3 is TGTGCCAGCAGCTTAGTGCACGGGACCCCCAGGGACACTGAAGCTTTCTTT.